This TCR beta chain appears in the sequencing data of a study of beta chain features in type 1 diabetes. Overall study context: Patient and healthy donor groups were alike in age, gender and cell yields.

Cell sorting via CD45RO/CCR7/CD25/CD127/CD95/CD27 was performed to obtain CD4+ naive, central memory, regulatory and stem cell-like memory cells. Notes on the study in general: TCRB CDR3s were moderately but significantly shorter in Type 1 diabetes patients in all four CD4+ subsets. With patients and controls alike, PCR might favor shorter templates to an equal degree. In the patient group, naive, central memory and Treg TCRB repertoires seemed more alike than in the healthy donor group.

Investigators reverse transcribed all isolated RNA, so they sequenced expressed TCRB transcripts. Repertoires were generated with immunoSEQ multiplex PCR, while TCRdb's copy carries only in-frame clones and drops some. The data show approximately 170,000 clones, around 8% seen once. Turning to this clone: No antigen is known for it.

Germline V gives CDR1 GTSNPN, CDR2 SVGIG (reference sequence). The CDR3 extends over 13 amino acids. Trimming pared 3 bases from V and 6 bases from J, leaving 14 bases between. Sequencing was done on a sample of central memory CD4+ T cells from blood. This TCR derives from a middle-aged woman with type 1 diabetes. The rearrangement uses TRBV30 and TRBJ1-1, with D unresolved. CDR3 nucleotide sequence: TGTGCCTGGAGGCGGTCGCTCCTCTCTGAAGCTTTCTTT. Translating it yields CAWRRSLLSEAFF.